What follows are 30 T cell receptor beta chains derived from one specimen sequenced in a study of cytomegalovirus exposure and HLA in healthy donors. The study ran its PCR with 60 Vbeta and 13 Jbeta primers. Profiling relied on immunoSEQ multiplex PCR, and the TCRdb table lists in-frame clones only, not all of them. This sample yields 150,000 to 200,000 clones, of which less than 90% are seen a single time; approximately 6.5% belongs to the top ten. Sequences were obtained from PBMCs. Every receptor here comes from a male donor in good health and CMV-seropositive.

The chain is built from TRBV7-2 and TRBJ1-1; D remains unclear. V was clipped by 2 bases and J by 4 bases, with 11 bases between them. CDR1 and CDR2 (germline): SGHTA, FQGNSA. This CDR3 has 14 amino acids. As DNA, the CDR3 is TGTGCCAGCAGCTTAATCTCCGGCGGCACTGAAGCTTTCTTT. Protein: CASSLISGGTEAFF.

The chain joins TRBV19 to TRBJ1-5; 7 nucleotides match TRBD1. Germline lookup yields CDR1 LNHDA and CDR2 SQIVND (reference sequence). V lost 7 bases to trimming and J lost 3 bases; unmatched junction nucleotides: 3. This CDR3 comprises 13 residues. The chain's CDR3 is CASMGQHNQPQHF. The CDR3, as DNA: TGTGCCAGTATGGGACAGCACAATCAGCCCCAGCATTTT.

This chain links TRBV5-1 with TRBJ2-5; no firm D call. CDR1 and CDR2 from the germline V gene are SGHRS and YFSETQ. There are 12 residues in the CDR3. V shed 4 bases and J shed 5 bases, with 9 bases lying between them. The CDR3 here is CASSRVGETQYF. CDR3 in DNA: TGCGCCAGCAGCCGAGTCGGGGAGACCCAGTACTTC. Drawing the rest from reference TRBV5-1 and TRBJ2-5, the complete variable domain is KAGVTQTPRYLIKTRGQQVTLSCSPISGHRSVSWYQQTPGQGLQFLFEYFSETQRNKGNFPGRFSGRQFSNSRSEMNVSTLELGDSALYLCASSRVGETQYFGPGTRLLVL.

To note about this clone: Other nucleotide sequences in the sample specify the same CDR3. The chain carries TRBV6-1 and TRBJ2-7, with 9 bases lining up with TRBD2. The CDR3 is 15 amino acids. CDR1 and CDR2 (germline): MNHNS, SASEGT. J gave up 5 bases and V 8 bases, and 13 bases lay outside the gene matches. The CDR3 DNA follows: TGTGCCAGCCCCTGGGGGGCGGGGGGGGAGGACGAGCAGTACTTC. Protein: CASPWGAGGEDEQYF.

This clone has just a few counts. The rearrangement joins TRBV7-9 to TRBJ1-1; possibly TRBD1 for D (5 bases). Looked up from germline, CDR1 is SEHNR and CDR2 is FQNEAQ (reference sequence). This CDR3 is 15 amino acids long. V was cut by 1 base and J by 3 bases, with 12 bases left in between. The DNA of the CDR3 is TGTGCCAGCAGCTTAGTAAGGGGTTGGCACACTGAAGCTTTCTTT. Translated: CASSLVRGWHTEAFF.

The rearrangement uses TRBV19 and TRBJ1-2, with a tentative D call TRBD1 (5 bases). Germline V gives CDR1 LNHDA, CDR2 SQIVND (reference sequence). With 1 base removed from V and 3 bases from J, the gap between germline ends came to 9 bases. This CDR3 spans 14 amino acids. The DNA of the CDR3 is TGTGCCAGTAGTATAGCCCCAGGGCACTATGGCTACACCTTC. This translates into CASSIAPGHYGYTF.

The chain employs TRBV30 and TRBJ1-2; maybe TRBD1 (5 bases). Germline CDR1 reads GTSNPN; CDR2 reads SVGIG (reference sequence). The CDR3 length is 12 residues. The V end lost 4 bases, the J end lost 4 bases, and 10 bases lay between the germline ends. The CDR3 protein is CAWNSGSYGYTF. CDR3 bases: TGTGCCTGGAATTCAGGGTCCTATGGCTACACCTTC.

CDR3 nucleotide sequence: TGCGCCAGCAGCCAAGGGCTAGCGGGGTACAATGAGCAGTTCTTC. Residues: CASSQGLAGYNEQFF. V is TRBV4-3 and J is TRBJ2-1; 9 bases align to TRBD2. The V segment lost 1 base and the J segment 4 bases; nucleotides outside the gene matches: 2. Germline V gene lookup returns CDR1 LGHNA and CDR2 YSLEER. The CDR3 loop spans 15 amino acids.

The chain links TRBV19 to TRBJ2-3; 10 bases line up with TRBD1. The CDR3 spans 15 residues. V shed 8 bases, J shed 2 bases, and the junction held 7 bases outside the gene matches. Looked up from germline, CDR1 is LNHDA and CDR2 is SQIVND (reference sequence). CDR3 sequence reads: CASSRDRGATDTQYF. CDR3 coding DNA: TGTGCCAGTTCCCGGGACAGGGGTGCCACAGATACGCAGTATTTT.

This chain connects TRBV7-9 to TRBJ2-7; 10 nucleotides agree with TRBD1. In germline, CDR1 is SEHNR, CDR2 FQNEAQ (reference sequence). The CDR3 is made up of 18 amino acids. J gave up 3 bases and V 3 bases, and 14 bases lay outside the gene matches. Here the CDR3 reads CASSLPGQGTPKDYEQYF. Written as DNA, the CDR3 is TGTGCCAGCAGCTTGCCGGGACAGGGGACCCCAAAGGACTACGAGCAGTACTTC.

The CDR3 is CASSSALAGGQYF. DNA of the CDR3: TGTGCCAGCAGTTCTGCCCTAGCCGGCGGGCAGTACTTC. The chain uses TRBV6-5 and TRBJ2-7, with D possibly TRBD2 on 5 matching bases. CDR3 length: 13 amino acids. Germline assignment: CDR1 MNHEY and CDR2 SVGAGI. Trimming left V 4 bases short and J 9 bases short, with 16 bases between.

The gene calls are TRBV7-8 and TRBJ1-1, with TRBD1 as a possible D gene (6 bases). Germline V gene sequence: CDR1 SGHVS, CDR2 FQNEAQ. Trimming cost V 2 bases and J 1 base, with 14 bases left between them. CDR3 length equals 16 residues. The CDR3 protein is CASSLIRRGPNTEAFF. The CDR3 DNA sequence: TGTGCCAGCAGCTTAATCAGGCGGGGGCCGAACACTGAAGCTTTCTTT.

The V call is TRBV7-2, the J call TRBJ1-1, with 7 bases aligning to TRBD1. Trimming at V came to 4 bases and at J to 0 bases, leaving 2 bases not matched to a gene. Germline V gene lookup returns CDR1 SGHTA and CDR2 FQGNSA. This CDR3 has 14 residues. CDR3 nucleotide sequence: TGTGCCAGCAGCTGGGGACAGCTGAACACTGAAGCTTTCTTT. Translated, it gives CASSWGQLNTEAFF.

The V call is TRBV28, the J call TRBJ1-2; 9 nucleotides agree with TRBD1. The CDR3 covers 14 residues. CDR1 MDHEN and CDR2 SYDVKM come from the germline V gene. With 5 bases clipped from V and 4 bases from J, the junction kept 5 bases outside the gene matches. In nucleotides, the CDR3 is TGTGCCAGCAGTGGACAGGGGACGGGCTATGGCTACACCTTC. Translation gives CASSGQGTGYGYTF.

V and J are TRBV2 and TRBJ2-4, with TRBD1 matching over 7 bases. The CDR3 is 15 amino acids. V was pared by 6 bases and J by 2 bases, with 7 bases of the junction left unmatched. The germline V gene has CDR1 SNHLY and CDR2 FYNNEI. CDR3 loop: CASRRLQGSKNIQYF. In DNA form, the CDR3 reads TGTGCCAGCAGGAGATTACAGGGGTCCAAAAACATTCAGTACTTC.

The CDR3 loop is CASSLVGTRPSEQYF. The CDR3 region has the DNA TGTGCCAGCAGCTTAGTAGGGACTAGGCCATCCGAGCAGTACTTC. The chain employs TRBV7-9 and TRBJ2-7, with 8 bases matching TRBD2. Trimming took 1 base from V and 6 from J; bases not matched to a gene: 8. Germline assignment: CDR1 SEHNR and CDR2 FQNEAQ (reference sequence). This CDR3 has 15 residues.

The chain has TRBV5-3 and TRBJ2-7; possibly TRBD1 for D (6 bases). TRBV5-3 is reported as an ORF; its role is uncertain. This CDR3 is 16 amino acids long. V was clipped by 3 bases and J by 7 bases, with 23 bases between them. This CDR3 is CARSCEIYRVSREQYF. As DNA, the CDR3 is TGTGCCAGAAGCTGCGAGATCTACAGGGTATCGAGGGAGCAGTACTTC.

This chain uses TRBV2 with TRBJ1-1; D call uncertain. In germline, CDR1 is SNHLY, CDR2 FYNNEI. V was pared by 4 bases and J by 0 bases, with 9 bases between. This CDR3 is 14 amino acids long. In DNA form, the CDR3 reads TGTGCCAGCAGTGCGAGAGTAATGAACACTGAAGCTTTCTTT. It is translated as CASSARVMNTEAFF.

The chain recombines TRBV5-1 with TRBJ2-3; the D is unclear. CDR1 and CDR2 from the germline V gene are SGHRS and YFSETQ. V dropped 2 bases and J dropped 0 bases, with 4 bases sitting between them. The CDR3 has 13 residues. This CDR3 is CASSLYSTDTQYF. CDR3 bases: TGCGCCAGCAGCTTATATAGCACAGATACGCAGTATTTT. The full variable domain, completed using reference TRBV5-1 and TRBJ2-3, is KAGVTQTPRYLIKTRGQQVTLSCSPISGHRSVSWYQQTPGQGLQFLFEYFSETQRNKGNFPGRFSGRQFSNSRSEMNVSTLELGDSALYLCASSLYSTDTQYFGPGTRLTVL.

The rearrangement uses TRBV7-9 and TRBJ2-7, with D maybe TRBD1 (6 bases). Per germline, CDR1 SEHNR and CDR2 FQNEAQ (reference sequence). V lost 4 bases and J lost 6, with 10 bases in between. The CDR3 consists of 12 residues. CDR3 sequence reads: CASSSQGGEQYF. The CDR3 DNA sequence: TGTGCCAGCAGCTCCCAAGGGGGCGAGCAGTACTTC.

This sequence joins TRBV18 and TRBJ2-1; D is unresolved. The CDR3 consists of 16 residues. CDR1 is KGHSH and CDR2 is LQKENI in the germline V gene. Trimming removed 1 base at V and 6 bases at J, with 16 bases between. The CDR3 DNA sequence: TGTGCCAGCTCACCACTCAACCCTCGGTCGGGCAATGAGCAGTTCTTC. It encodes CASSPLNPRSGNEQFF.

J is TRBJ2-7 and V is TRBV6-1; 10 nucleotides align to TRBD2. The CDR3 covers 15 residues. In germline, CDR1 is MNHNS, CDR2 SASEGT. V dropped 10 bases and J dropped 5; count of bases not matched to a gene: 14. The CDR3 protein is CATVRGAGGPDEQYF. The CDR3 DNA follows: TGTGCCACAGTTAGGGGAGCGGGAGGGCCCGACGAGCAGTACTTC.

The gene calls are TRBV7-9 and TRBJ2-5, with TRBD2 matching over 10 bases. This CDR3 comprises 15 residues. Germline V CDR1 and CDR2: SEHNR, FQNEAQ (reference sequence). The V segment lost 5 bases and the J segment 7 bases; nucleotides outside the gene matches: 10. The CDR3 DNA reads TGTGCCAGCAGCCGTCCAGCGGGAGGGCAGGGGACCCAGTACTTC. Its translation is CASSRPAGGQGTQYF.

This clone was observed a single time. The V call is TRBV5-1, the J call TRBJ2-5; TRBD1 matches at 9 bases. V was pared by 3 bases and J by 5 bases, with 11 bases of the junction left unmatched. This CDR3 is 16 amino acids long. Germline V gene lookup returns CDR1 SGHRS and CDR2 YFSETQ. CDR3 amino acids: CASSYADRGVRETQYF. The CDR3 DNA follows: TGCGCCAGCAGCTACGCAGACAGGGGGGTTCGGGAGACCCAGTACTTC.

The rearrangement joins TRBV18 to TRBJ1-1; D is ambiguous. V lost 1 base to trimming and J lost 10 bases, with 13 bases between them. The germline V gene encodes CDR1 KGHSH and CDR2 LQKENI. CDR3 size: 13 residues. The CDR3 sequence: CASSPRREERAFF. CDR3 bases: TGTGCCAGCTCACCACGGAGGGAGGAGCGAGCTTTCTTT.

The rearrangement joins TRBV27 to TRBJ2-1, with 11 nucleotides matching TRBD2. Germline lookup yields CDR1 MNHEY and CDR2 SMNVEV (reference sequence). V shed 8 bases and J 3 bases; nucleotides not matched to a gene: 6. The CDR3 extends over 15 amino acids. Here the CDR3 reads CASGTSGGYYNEQFF. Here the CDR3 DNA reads TGTGCCAGCGGAACTAGCGGGGGATACTACAATGAGCAGTTCTTC.

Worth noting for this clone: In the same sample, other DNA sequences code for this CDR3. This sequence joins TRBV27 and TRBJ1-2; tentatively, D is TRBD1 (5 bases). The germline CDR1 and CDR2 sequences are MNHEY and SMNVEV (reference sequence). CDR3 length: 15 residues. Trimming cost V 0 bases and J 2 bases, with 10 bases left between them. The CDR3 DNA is TGTGCCAGCAGTTTATCAGTCGGGGGAAACTATGGCTACACCTTC. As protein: CASSLSVGGNYGYTF.

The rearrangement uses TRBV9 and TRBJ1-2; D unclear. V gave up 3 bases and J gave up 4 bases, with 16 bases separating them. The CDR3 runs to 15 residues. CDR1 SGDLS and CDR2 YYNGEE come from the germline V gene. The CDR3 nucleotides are TGTGCCAGCAGCGACATCCCGGAGGGAGCCTATGGCTACACCTTC. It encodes CASSDIPEGAYGYTF.

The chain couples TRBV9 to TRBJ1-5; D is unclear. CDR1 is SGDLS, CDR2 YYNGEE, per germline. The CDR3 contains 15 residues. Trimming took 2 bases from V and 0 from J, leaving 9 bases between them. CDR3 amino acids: CASSVGMGSNQPQHF. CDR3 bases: TGTGCCAGCAGCGTCGGGATGGGTAGCAATCAGCCCCAGCATTTT.

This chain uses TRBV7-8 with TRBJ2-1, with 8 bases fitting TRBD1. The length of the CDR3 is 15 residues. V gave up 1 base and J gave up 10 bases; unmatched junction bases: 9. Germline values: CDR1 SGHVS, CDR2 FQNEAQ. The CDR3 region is CASSLEGAGGFEQFF. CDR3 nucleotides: TGTGCCAGCAGCTTAGAAGGTGCAGGGGGCTTCGAGCAGTTCTTC. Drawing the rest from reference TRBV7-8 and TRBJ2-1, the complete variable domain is GAGVSQSPRYKVAKRGQDVALRCDPISGHVSLFWYQQALGQGPEFLTYFQNEAQLDKSGLPSDRFFAERPEGSVSTLKIQRTQQEDSAVYLCASSLEGAGGFEQFFGPGTRLTVL.